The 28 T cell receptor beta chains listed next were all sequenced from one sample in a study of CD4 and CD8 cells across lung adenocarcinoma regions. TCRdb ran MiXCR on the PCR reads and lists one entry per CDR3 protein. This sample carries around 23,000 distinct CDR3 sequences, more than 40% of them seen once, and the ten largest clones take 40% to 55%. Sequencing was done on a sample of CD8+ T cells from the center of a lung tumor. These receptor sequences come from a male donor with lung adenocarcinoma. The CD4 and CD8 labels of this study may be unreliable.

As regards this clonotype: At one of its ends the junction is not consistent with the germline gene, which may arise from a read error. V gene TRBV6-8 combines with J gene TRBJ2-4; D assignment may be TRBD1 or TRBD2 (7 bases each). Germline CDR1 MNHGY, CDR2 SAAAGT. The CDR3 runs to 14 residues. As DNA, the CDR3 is TGTGGCAGCAGGGGGGGGGGGGCCAAAAACATTCAGTACTTC. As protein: CGSRGGGAKNIQYF.

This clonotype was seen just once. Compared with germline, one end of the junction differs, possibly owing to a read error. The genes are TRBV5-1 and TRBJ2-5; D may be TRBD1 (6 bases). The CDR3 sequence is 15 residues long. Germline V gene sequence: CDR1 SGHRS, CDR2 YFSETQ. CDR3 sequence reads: CASSRAEQGGETQYF. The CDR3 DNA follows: TGCGCGAGCAGCAGGGCCGAACAGGGCGGAGAGACCCAGTACTTC.

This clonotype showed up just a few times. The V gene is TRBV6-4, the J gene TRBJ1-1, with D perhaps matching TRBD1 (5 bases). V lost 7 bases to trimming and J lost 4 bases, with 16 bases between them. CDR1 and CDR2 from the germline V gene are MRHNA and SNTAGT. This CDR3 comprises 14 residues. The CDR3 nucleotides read TGTGCCAGCACCCCCGGGGGGACGTCCACTGAAGCTTTCTTT. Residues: CASTPGGTSTEAFF.

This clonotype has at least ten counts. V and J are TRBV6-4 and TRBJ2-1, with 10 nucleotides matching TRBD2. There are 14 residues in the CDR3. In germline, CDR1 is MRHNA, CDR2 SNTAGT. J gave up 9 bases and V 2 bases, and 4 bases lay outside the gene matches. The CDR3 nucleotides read TGTGCCAGCAGTGACGGGCTAGCGGGAGCTGAGCAGTTCTTC. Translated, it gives CASSDGLAGAEQFF.

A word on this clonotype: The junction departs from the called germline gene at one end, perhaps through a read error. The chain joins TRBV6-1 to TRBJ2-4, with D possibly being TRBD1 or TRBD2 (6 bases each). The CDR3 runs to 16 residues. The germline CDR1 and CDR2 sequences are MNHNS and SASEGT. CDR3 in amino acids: CASSVAGPGAEDTQYF. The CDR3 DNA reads TGTGCCAGCAGTGTCGCGGGGCCGGGGGCCGAGGACACGCAGTATTTC.

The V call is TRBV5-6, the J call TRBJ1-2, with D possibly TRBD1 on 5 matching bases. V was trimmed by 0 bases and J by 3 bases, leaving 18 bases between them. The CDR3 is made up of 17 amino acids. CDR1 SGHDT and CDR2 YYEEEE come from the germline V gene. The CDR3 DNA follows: TGTGCCAGCAGCTTGGCCGTTTCCTACCCCAGGGACTATGGCTACACCTTC. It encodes CASSLAVSYPRDYGYTF.

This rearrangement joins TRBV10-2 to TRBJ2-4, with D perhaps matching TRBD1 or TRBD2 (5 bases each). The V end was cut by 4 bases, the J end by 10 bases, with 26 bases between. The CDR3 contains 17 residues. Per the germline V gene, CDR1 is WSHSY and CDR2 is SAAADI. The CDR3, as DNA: TGCGCCAGCAGTGCCCCCCCGGGGCTGTCAGCAAAAGATATTCAGTACTTC. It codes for CASSAPPGLSAKDIQYF.

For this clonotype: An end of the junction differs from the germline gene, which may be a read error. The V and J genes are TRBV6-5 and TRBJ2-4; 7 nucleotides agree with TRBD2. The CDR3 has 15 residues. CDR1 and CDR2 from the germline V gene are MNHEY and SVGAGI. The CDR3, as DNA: TGTGCCCGCGTTCCGGGGAGGGGCGCCAAAAACATGCAGTATTTC. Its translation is CARVPGRGAKNMQYF.

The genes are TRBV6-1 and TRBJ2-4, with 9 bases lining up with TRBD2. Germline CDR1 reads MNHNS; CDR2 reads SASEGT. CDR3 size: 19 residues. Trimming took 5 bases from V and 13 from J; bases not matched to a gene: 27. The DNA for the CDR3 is TGTGCCAGCAGTACCTTAGCGGGGGTCCGGGGTAGTGCCAAAGACACCCAGTACTTC. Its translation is CASSTLAGVRGSAKDTQYF.

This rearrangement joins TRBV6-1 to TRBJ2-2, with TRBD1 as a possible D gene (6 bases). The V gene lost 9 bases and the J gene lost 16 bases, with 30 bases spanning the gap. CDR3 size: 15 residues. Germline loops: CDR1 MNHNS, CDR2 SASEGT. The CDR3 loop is CARGRQAVRTGAQFF. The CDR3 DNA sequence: TGTGCCAGGGGCCGACAGGCGGTTAGGACCGGGGCGCAGTTTTTT.

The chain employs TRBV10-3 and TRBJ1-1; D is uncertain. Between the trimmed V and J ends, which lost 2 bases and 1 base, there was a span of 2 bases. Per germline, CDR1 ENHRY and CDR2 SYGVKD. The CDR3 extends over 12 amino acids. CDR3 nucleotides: TGTGCCATCAGTGAGGGGAACACTGAAGCTTTCTTT. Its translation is CAISEGNTEAFF.

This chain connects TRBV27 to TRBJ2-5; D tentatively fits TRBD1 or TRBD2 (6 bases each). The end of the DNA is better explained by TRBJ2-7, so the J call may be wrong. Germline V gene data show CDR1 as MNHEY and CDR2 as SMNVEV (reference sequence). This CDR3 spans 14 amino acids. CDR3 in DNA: TGTGCCAGCAGTCCCGGGTGGGGGGCGGCCGAGCAGTACTTC. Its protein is CASSPGWGAAEQYF.

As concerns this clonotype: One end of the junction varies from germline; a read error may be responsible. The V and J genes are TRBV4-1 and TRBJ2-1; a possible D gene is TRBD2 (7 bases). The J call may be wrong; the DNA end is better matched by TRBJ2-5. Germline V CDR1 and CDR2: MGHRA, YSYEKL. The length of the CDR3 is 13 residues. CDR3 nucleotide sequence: TGTGCCAACAGCCGAGGGGGGGCGGAGACCCAGTACTTC. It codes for CANSRGGAETQYF.

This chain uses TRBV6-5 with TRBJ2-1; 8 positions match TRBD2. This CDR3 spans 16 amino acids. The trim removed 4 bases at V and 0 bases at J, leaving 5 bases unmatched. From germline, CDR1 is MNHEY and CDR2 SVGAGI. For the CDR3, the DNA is TGTGCCAGCAGTTCTCCCGGGACTAGCTCCTACAATGAGCAGTTCTTC. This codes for CASSSPGTSSYNEQFF.

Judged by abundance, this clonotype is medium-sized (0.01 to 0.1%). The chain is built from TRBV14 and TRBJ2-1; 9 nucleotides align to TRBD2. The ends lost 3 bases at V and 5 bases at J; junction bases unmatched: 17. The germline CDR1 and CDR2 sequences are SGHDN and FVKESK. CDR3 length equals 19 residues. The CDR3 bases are TGTGCCAGCAGCCATTTTCCGGGACTAGCTTCCGAGGACCACAATGAGCAGTTCTTC. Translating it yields CASSHFPGLASEDHNEQFF.

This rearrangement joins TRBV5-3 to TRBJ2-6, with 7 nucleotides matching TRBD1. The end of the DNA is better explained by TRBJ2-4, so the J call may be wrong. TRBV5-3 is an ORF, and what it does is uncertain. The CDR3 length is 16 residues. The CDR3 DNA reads TGTGCCAGAAGCTTGAGGGGGCTGTGGGCGAGAGATACTCAGTACTTC. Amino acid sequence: CARSLRGLWARDTQYF.

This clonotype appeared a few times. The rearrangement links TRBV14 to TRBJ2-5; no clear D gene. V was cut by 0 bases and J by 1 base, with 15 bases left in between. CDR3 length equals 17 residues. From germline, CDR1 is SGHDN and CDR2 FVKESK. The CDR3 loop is CASSQDEPVSLQETQYF. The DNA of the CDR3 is TGTGCCAGCAGCCAAGATGAACCCGTCTCACTCCAAGAGACCCAGTACTTC.

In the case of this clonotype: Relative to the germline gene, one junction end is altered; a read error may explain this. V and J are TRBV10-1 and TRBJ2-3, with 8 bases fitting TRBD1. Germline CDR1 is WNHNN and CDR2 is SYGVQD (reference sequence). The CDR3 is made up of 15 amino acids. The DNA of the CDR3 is TGCGGCAGGGGGCTCGGGGGCCGGAGCACAGATACGCAGTATTTC. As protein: CGRGLGGRSTDTQYF.

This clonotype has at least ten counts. In nucleotides, the CDR3 is TGTGCCAGCAGCCGACAGGGGATGTATGGCTACACCTTC. Protein product: CASSRQGMYGYTF. The V call is TRBV27, the J call TRBJ1-2, with 8 positions matching TRBD1. The CDR3 consists of 13 residues. CDR1 and CDR2 from the germline V gene are MNHEY and SMNVEV (reference sequence). The V segment lost 6 bases and the J segment 5 bases; nucleotides outside the gene matches: 5.

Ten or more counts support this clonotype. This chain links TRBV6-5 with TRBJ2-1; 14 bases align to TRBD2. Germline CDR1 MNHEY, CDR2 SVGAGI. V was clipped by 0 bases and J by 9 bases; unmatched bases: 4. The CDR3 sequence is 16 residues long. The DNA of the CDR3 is TGTGCCAGCAGTTACTCGGGACTAGCGGGAGAGTTTGAGCAGTTCTTC. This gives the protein CASSYSGLAGEFEQFF.

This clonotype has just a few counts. The CDR3 DNA reads as TGTGCCAGCAGCCCGCCTAGCGAAACCTACAATGAGCAGTACTTC. It specifies CASSPPSETYNEQYF. The chain couples TRBV6-2 or TRBV6-3 to TRBJ2-4; TRBD2 is a possible D gene (6 bases). The germline V and J ends were trimmed by 6 bases and 13 bases, with 25 bases remaining between them. The CDR3 spans 15 residues. Germline assignment: CDR1 MNHEY and CDR2 SVGEGT.

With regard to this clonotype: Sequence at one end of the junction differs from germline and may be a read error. CDR3: CACGGAGGRVGETQYF. The CDR3 DNA follows: TGTGCCTGCGGGGGGGCCGGGGGACGGGTTGGGGAGACGCAGTACTTT. The gene calls are TRBV6-1 and TRBJ2-5; TRBD2 matches at 9 bases. From germline, CDR1 is MNHNS and CDR2 SASEGT. The CDR3 length is 16 residues.

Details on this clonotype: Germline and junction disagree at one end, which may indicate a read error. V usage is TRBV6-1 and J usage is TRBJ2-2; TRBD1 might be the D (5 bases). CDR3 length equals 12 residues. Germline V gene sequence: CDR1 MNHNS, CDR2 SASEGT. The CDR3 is CASAMLTGALYF. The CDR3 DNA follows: TGTGCCAGCGCTATGCTCACAGGTGCGCTGTATTTT.

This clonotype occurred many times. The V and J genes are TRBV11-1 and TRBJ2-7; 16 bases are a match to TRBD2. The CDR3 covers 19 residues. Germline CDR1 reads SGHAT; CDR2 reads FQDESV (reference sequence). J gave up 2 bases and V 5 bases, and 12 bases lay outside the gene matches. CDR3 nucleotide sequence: TGTGCCAGCAGCCGAGATTCCGGGACTAGCGGGAGGGCGGCCTACGAGCAGTACTTC. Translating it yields CASSRDSGTSGRAAYEQYF.

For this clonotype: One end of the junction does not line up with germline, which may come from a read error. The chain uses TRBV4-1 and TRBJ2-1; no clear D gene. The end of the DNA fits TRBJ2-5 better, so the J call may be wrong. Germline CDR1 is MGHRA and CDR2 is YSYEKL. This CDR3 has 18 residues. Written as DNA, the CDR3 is TGCGCCAGCAGCCAAGTTTATCAAAGGACCGCGTACCAAGAGCCCCAGTACTTC. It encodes CASSQVYQRTAYQEPQYF.

CDR3 coding DNA: TGTGCCAGCAGACCCGAGGGCACACAATTCAATGAGCAGTTCTTC. Protein sequence: CASRPEGTQFNEQFF. The V gene is TRBV6-1, the J gene TRBJ2-1, with TRBD2 as a possible D gene (5 bases). CDR3 size: 15 residues. Germline CDR1 is MNHNS and CDR2 is SASEGT. The ends were cut back, 6 bases at V and 6 bases at J, with 18 bases in the middle.

The CDR3 bases are TGTGCCAGCAGGGGGGGCCGGGGCTTGTGTACCACAAACACGCAGTACTTC. It specifies CASRGGRGLCTTNTQYF. The V gene is TRBV6-1, the J gene TRBJ2-3; D might be TRBD1 or TRBD2, each matching 6 bases. Judging by the DNA end, TRBJ2-7 fits better; the J call may be wrong. CDR1 is MNHNS, CDR2 SASEGT, per germline. The CDR3 is 17 amino acids.

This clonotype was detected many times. The DNA of the CDR3 is TGTGCCAGCAGGGAGTGGTCTTTGTCCGGCGAAGAGACCCAGTACTTC. Its translation is CASREWSLSGEETQYF. The chain combines TRBV6-1 with TRBJ2-5; the D is unclear. This CDR3 comprises 16 residues. V was cut by 6 bases and J by 3 bases, with 20 bases left in between. Per the germline V gene, CDR1 is MNHNS and CDR2 is SASEGT.